This T cell receptor beta chain is from a study of T cell repertoires in cytomegalovirus infection. Overall study: An indication of both CMV infection and matching HLA type came from public TCR beta signatures.

This CDR3 has 12 amino acids. Germline CDR1 reads SGHTA; CDR2 reads FQGNSA. The V end lost 10 bases, the J end lost 3 bases, and 12 bases lay between the germline ends. Concerning this clonotype: The antigen remains undetermined.

Broader study findings: HLA-C-restricted CMV-specific TCR beta clonotypes prevailed in the ex vivo response. Pooled public TCR beta family frequency picked out CMV carriers with the relevant HLA.

Using its own MiXCR run on the reads, TCRdb lists one record per CDR3 protein. The sample holds 160,000 or so distinct CDR3 sequences, roughly 18% seen once. The receptor was isolated from a human donor in good health (CMV status not recorded). Some clones in this sample may be carry-over from other donors' samples. The genes are TRBV7-2 and TRBJ1-2; D is undetermined. Sequenced: CD8+ T cells from PBMCs. As DNA, the CDR3 is TGTGCCACCCCCGGGCGGGACTATGGCTACACCTTC. This translates into CATPGRDYGYTF. Looking up the rest from reference TRBV7-2 and TRBJ1-2 gives the full variable domain: GAGVSQSPSNKVTEKGKDVELRCDPISGHTALYWYRQSLGQGLEFLIYFQGNSAPDKSGLPSDRFSAERTGGSVSTLTIQRTQQEDSAVYLCATPGRDYGYTFGSGTRLTVV.